A single sample is the source of the 10 T cell receptor beta chains below, sequenced in a study of blood T cells in healthy people across ages. Using a J-beta primer mix together with a sample-barcoded 5' primer, a second PCR was run for roughly 7 to 11 cycles. From the 5' RACE reads, TCRdb called clonotypes with MiXCR, one entry per CDR3 protein. The repertoire holds 1.4 million to 1.5 million distinct CDR3 sequences, with around 42% as singletons. Sample: blood. The receptors were gathered from a woman aged 18-35 years in good health.

V gene TRBV7-9 combines with J gene TRBJ2-3; D call uncertain. V gave up 1 base and J gave up 3 bases, with 11 bases separating them. There are 15 residues in the CDR3. CDR1 and CDR2 (germline): SEHNR, FQNEAQ (reference sequence). The CDR3 here is CASSLGLEETDTQYF. In nucleotides, the CDR3 is TGTGCCAGCAGCTTAGGCCTAGAGGAAACAGATACGCAGTATTTT.

CDR3 residues: CASSVGGTGMSPLHF. As DNA, the CDR3 is TGTGCCAGCAGCGTAGGGGGGACAGGTATGTCACCCCTCCACTTT. The rearrangement uses TRBV9 and TRBJ1-6, with 8 bases that match TRBD1. CDR1 is SGDLS, CDR2 YYNGEE, per germline. CDR3 size: 15 residues. J gave up 10 bases and V 0 bases, and 6 bases lay outside the gene matches.

V and J are TRBV30 and TRBJ1-4; a possible D gene is TRBD1 (5 bases). V dropped 3 bases and J dropped 4 bases, with 12 bases sitting between them. Germline values: CDR1 GTSNPN, CDR2 SVGIG (reference sequence). The CDR3 contains 14 residues. The CDR3 DNA sequence: TGTGCCTGGAGCCGTGGGGCCCTTAATGAAAAACTGTTTTTT. Its translation: CAWSRGALNEKLFF.

The sample holds a few counts of this clonotype. This chain uses TRBV6-5 with TRBJ2-7; possible D gene TRBD1, 5 bases. Trimming shortened V by 8 bases and J by 7 bases, and 9 bases separated the two germline ends. Germline V lookup: CDR1 MNHEY, CDR2 SVGAGI. The CDR3 consists of 10 residues. In DNA form, the CDR3 reads TGTGCCAGCCAGGGTTTGGAGCAGTACTTC. Translating it yields CASQGLEQYF.

The chain couples TRBV6-5 to TRBJ2-7, with 9 bases aligning to TRBD2. CDR1 is MNHEY, CDR2 SVGAGI, per germline. The CDR3 has 16 residues. Trimming at V came to 4 bases and at J to 3 bases, leaving 10 bases not matched to a gene. For the CDR3, the DNA is TGTGCCAGCAGTTCCGTGGCTAGCGGGAATGACTACGAGCAGTACTTC. Translation gives CASSSVASGNDYEQYF.

The table lists this clonotype with a few counts. V and J are TRBV29-1 and TRBJ1-2; D is ambiguous. Per germline, CDR1 SQVTM and CDR2 ANQGSEA. Deletions cut 1 base from V and 4 bases from J, with 7 bases between. The CDR3 has 12 amino acids. CDR3 residues: CSVEGGIYGYTF. DNA of the CDR3: TGCAGCGTTGAAGGGGGAATCTATGGCTACACCTTC.

Only a few counts were recorded for this clonotype. In nucleotides, the CDR3 is TGTGCCAGCACCCTCGGGTGGGGGGCCCTCACAGATACGCAGTATTTT. Protein product: CASTLGWGALTDTQYF. V is TRBV5-6 and J is TRBJ2-3; D may be TRBD1 or TRBD2 (6 bases each). V shed 6 bases and J shed 2 bases, with 19 bases lying between them. CDR3 length equals 16 residues. CDR1 is SGHDT, CDR2 YYEEEE, per germline.

For this clonotype: The junction departs from the called germline gene at one end, perhaps through a read error. The chain joins TRBV5-6 to TRBJ1-5, with a possible D match to TRBD1 (6 bases). The CDR3 totals 13 residues. Germline V lookup: CDR1 SGHDT, CDR2 YYEEEE. The CDR3 is CTSGLGAVQPQHF. CDR3 in DNA: TGTACCAGCGGCTTGGGGGCGGTTCAGCCCCAGCATTTT.

The rearrangement joins TRBV20-1 to TRBJ2-7; the D gene is possibly TRBD2 (6 bases). The ends were cut back, 6 bases at V and 0 bases at J, with 18 bases in the middle. Looked up from germline, CDR1 is DFQATT and CDR2 is SNEGSKA (reference sequence). This CDR3 is built from 15 residues. The CDR3 sequence is CSAVGVSGFSYEQYF. The CDR3 nucleotides are TGCAGTGCCGTGGGGGTTAGCGGATTCTCCTACGAGCAGTACTTC.

This clonotype was found a few times. The rearrangement joins TRBV11-2 to TRBJ2-5, with D unresolved. Germline V gene sequence: CDR1 SGHAT, CDR2 FQNNGV. The length of the CDR3 is 14 residues. Trimming took off 1 base at V and 5 bases at J, with 11 bases between the two ends. The CDR3, as DNA: TGTGCCAGCAGCTTAGCGAACTTCATGGAGACCCAGTACTTC. Translated: CASSLANFMETQYF.